The 19 T cell receptor beta chains below come from one sample, sequenced in a study of siplizumab effects on memory and regulatory T cells (dated by TCRdb to about 2019). Libraries were made using the immunoSEQ multiplex PCR assay. Here the immuneACCESS table is served through TCRdb, limited to in-frame sequences with V and J called. Missing clones are a known gap in these copies; in checked studies unresolved V genes cover under half, and the rest lacks a known reason. The sample contains tens of thousands of clones, roughly 96% of them found a single time. The ten largest clones capture roughly 0.1% of the sample. Sequencing used naive CD8+ T cells sorted from blood. Interpreted using the paper, the cell subset or site label stands for: unstimulated naive T cells. The source is a human donor in good health.

V and J are TRBV6-5 and TRBJ2-7; 8 bases match TRBD1. Germline V gene sequence: CDR1 MNHEY, CDR2 SVGAGI. Trimming removed 6 bases from V and 4 bases from J; junction bases left unmatched: 8. This CDR3 region has 14 residues. CDR3 DNA sequence: TGTGCCAGCAGACGACAGGGGTCACCTTACGAGCAGTACTTC. Its translation is CASRRQGSPYEQYF.

This clone has a handful of counts. The chain uses TRBV30 and TRBJ1-1; a weak D match, TRBD1 (5 bases). The CDR3 runs 15 residues. Germline V CDR1 and CDR2: GTSNPN, SVGIG (reference sequence). V was trimmed by 2 bases and J by 0 bases, leaving 13 bases between them. In nucleotides, the CDR3 is TGTGCCTGGAGTTCTGGGGGAGGGATGAACACTGAAGCTTTCTTT. Translating it yields CAWSSGGGMNTEAFF.

The chain combines TRBV9 with TRBJ2-2; 7 positions agree with TRBD2. The trim removed 3 bases at V and 5 bases at J, leaving 13 bases unmatched. The CDR3 spans 17 residues. Germline V CDR1 and CDR2: SGDLS, YYNGEE. CDR3 nucleotides: TGTGCCAGCAGCGAGCCCTTGACTAGCCCGGAAACCGGGGAGCTGTTTTTT. Protein product: CASSEPLTSPETGELFF.

V gene TRBV7-2 combines with J gene TRBJ2-7; D gene unclear. The CDR3 is 14 residues long. Trimming stripped 6 bases from V and 3 bases from J, with 15 bases between. Per the germline V gene, CDR1 is SGHTA and CDR2 is FQGNSA. Here the CDR3 reads CASSVSGQDYEQYF. The CDR3, as DNA: TGTGCCAGCAGTGTGAGTGGCCAAGACTACGAGCAGTACTTC.

The chain employs TRBV5-1 and TRBJ1-1, with D maybe TRBD1 (5 bases). The V end was cut by 6 bases, the J end by 4 bases, with 19 bases between. The CDR3 has 15 amino acids. Per the germline V gene, CDR1 is SGHRS and CDR2 is YFSETQ. Here the CDR3 reads CASTIWGSGSTEAFF. The CDR3 DNA reads as TGCGCCAGCACCATATGGGGGTCCGGGTCCACTGAAGCTTTCTTT.

About this clone itself: The junction departs from the called germline gene at one end, perhaps through a read error. V gene TRBV5-6 combines with J gene TRBJ2-2; the D is unclear. Germline assignment: CDR1 SGHDT and CDR2 YYEEEE. The CDR3 totals 15 residues. CDR3: CAGSSKGVDTGELFF. In DNA form, the CDR3 reads TGTGCCGGCAGTTCAAAGGGTGTGGACACCGGGGAGCTGTTTTTT. Full variable domain (outside the CDR3, taken from reference TRBV5-6 and TRBJ2-2): DAGVTQSPTHLIKTRGQQVTLRCSPKSGHDTVSWYQQALGQGPQFIFQYYEEEERQRGNFPDRFSGHQFPNYSSELNVNALLLGDSALYLCAGSSKGVDTGELFFGEGSRLTVL.

The gene calls are TRBV11-2 and TRBJ2-1; 9 nucleotides line up with TRBD2. The germline gives CDR1 SGHAT, CDR2 FQNNGV. This CDR3 is 12 amino acids long. V lost 8 bases, J lost 7 bases, and 3 bases stayed unmatched. CDR3 nucleotide sequence: TGTGCCAGCGCGGGGGGGCTTAATGAGCAGTTCTTC. Protein product: CASAGGLNEQFF.

In this sample, this clone turned up a few times. This chain links TRBV28 with TRBJ1-6; D perhaps matches TRBD1 (5 bases). The CDR3 covers 13 residues. The V gene's germline CDR1 is MDHEN and CDR2 SYDVKM. V lost 5 bases to trimming and J lost 12 bases, with 14 bases between them. Here the CDR3 reads CASSVGPGQPLHF. CDR3 DNA sequence: TGTGCCAGCAGTGTGGGACCTGGACAACCCCTCCACTTT.

This chain connects TRBV2 to TRBJ1-1; possibly TRBD1 for D (5 bases). Trimming took 8 bases from V and 3 from J, leaving 22 bases between them. This CDR3 has 16 residues. CDR1 is SNHLY and CDR2 is FYNNEI in the germline V gene. The CDR3 is CASRGPGPGVDTEAFF. The CDR3, as DNA: TGTGCCAGCCGAGGGCCGGGGCCCGGGGTCGACACTGAAGCTTTCTTT.

This chain connects TRBV5-1 to TRBJ1-2; 8 positions match TRBD1. Trimming removed 4 bases from V and 4 bases from J; junction bases left unmatched: 6. Germline V lookup: CDR1 SGHRS, CDR2 YFSETQ. The CDR3 is 14 amino acids. CDR3 nucleotides: TGCGCCAGCAGCGAGGACAGGGCCGTCTATGGCTACACCTTC. Protein sequence: CASSEDRAVYGYTF.

This chain connects TRBV19 to TRBJ2-7; unclear D gene. The CDR3 is 15 amino acids. Trimming took off 9 bases at V and 0 bases at J, with 18 bases between the two ends. The germline V gene has CDR1 LNHDA and CDR2 SQIVND (reference sequence). The CDR3 sequence: CASALTILSSYEQYF. As DNA, the CDR3 is TGTGCCAGCGCCCTTACTATTTTGAGCTCCTACGAGCAGTACTTC.

The chain employs TRBV13 and TRBJ2-7; D possibly matches TRBD1 or TRBD2 (5 bases each). The V end was cut by 5 bases, the J end by 5 bases, with 13 bases between. The germline CDR1 and CDR2 sequences are PRHDT and FYEKMQ (reference sequence). The CDR3 is made up of 13 amino acids. DNA of the CDR3: TGTGCCAGCAGCCCAGGTGGGGGAAACGAGCAGTACTTC. This sequence encodes CASSPGGGNEQYF.

This sequence joins TRBV4-1 and TRBJ1-5; 8 bases fit TRBD1. Germline CDR1 reads MGHRA; CDR2 reads YSYEKL. Trimming cost V 1 base and J 6 bases; bases outside gene matches: 5. The CDR3 runs to 15 residues. CDR3 nucleotide sequence: TGCGCCAGCAGCCAAGTTGCCAGGGGGCCTCAGCCCCAGCATTTT. Translated: CASSQVARGPQPQHF.

CDR3 region: CASSLAPTGEQYF. CDR3 nucleotides: TGTGCCAGCAGCTTAGCCCCTACGGGCGAGCAGTACTTC. The chain employs TRBV7-9 and TRBJ2-7, with D uncertain. The CDR3 is 13 amino acids. Per the germline V gene, CDR1 is SEHNR and CDR2 is FQNEAQ (reference sequence). The ends were cut back, 0 bases at V and 6 bases at J, with 9 bases in the middle. Based on the CDR3 plus reference TRBV7-9 and TRBJ2-7, the full variable domain is DTGVSQNPRHKITKRGQNVTFRCDPISEHNRLYWYRQTLGQGPEFLTYFQNEAQLEKSRLLSDRFSAERPKGSFSTLEIQRTEQGDSAMYLCASSLAPTGEQYFGPGTRLTVT.

The rearrangement joins TRBV19 to TRBJ2-7; 11 nucleotides match TRBD1. Germline trimming cut 3 bases from V and 6 bases from J; bases unmatched to any gene: 10. There are 16 residues in the CDR3. Per germline, CDR1 LNHDA and CDR2 SQIVND (reference sequence). Here the CDR3 reads CASSMIFGTGGLEQYF. The CDR3 DNA reads TGTGCCAGTAGTATGATTTTCGGGACAGGGGGTCTCGAGCAGTACTTC. The variable domain in full, with the rest retrieved from reference TRBV19 and TRBJ2-7, is DGGITQSPKYLFRKEGQNVTLSCEQNLNHDAMYWYRQDPGQGLRLIYYSQIVNDFQKGDIAEGYSVSREKKESFPLTVTSAQKNPTAFYLCASSMIFGTGGLEQYFGPGTRLTVT.

The chain has TRBV27 and TRBJ2-5, with TRBD2 identical over 9 bases. CDR3 length: 15 residues. J lost 5 bases, V lost 2 bases, and 6 bases had no gene match. Germline-derived CDR1 and CDR2 are MNHEY and SMNVEV (reference sequence). CDR3 in amino acids: CASSLRSGGRETQYF. CDR3 DNA: TGTGCCAGCAGTTTACGTAGCGGGGGTAGGGAGACCCAGTACTTC.

The chain carries TRBV7-2 and TRBJ2-7, with unresolved D. The CDR3 runs to 13 residues. The germline V gene encodes CDR1 SGHTA and CDR2 FQGNSA. Trimming took 1 base from V and 4 from J, leaving 8 bases between them. CDR3 DNA sequence: TGTGCCAGCAGCTTAGATCTCAGGTACGAGCAGTACTTC. This gives the protein CASSLDLRYEQYF.

V and J are TRBV19 and TRBJ2-3, with D possibly TRBD2 on 6 matching bases. The CDR3 has 13 amino acids. V was pared by 5 bases and J by 1 base, with 7 bases between. CDR1 and CDR2 from the germline V gene are LNHDA and SQIVND (reference sequence). For the CDR3, the DNA is TGTGCCAGTAGTTGGGGGGGCACAGATACGCAGTATTTT. This sequence encodes CASSWGGTDTQYF.

As concerns this clone: At one end, the junction sequence differs from germline, possibly due to a read error. The chain uses TRBV6-6 and TRBJ1-2; the D gene is possibly TRBD1 (6 bases). Germline V gene data show CDR1 as MNHNY and CDR2 as SVGAGI (reference sequence). The CDR3 spans 13 residues. CDR3 amino acids: CAGRLPGTRDPLF. The DNA for the CDR3 is TGTGCCGGCCGACTACCCGGGACAAGGGATCCCCTCTTC.